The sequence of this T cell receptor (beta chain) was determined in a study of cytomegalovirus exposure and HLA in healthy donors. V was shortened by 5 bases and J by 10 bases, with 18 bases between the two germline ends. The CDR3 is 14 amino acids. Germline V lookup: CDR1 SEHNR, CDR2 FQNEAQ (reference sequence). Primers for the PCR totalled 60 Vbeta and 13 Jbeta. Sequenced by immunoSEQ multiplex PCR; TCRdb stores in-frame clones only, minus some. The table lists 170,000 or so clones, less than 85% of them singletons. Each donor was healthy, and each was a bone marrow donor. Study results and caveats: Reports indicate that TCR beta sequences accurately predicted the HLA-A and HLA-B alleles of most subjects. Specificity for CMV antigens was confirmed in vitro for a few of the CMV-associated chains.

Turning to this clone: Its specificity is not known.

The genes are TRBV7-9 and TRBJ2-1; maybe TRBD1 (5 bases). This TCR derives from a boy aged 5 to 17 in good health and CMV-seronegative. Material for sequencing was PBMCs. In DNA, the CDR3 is TGTGCCAGCAGCCCCAGTACATCCCGACAGGAGCAGTTCTTC. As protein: CASSPSTSRQEQFF.